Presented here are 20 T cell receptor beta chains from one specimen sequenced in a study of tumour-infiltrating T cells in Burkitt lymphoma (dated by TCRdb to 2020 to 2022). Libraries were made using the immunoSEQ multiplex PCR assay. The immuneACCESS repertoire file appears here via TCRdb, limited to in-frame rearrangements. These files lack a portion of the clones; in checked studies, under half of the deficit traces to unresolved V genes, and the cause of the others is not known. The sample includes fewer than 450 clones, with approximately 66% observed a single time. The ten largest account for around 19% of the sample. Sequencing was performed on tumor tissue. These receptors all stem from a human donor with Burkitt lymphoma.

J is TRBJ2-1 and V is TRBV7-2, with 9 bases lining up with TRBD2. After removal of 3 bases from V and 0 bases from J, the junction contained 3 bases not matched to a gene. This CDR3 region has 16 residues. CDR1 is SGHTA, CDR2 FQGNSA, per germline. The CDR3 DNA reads TGTGCCAGCAGCTTCCGAGCGGGGGGCTCCTACAATGAGCAGTTCTTC. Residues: CASSFRAGGSYNEQFF.

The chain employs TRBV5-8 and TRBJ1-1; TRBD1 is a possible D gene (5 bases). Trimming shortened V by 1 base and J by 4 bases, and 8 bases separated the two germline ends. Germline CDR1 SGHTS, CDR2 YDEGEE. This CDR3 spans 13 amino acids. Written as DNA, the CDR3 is TGTGCCAGCAGCTTGTTGGGGGTCACTGAAGCTTTCTTT. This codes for CASSLLGVTEAFF.

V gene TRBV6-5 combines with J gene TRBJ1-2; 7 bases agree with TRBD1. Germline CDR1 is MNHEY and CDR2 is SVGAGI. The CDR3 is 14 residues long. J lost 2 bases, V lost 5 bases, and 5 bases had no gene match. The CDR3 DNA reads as TGTGCCAGCAGTCCCTTAGGGGGCAACTATGGCTACACCTTC. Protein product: CASSPLGGNYGYTF.

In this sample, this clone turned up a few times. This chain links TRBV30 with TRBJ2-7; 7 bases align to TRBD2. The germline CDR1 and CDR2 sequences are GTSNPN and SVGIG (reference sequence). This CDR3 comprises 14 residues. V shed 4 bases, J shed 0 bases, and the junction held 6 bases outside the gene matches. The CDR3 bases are TGTGCCTGGATGGTGGCGGGGGACTCCTACGAGCAGTACTTC. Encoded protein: CAWMVAGDSYEQYF.

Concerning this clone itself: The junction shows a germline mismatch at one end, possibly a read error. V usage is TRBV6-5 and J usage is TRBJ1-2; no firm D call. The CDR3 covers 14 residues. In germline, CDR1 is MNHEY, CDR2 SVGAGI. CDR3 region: CASSYYRESYGHTF. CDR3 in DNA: TGTGCCAGCAGTTACTATCGCGAAAGCTATGGCCACACCTTC.

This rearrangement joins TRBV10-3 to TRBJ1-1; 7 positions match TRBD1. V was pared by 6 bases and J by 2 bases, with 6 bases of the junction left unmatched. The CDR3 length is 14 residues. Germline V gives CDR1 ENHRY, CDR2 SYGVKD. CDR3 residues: CAISDGTDNTEAFF. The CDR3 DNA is TGTGCCATCAGCGACGGGACAGACAACACTGAAGCTTTCTTT.

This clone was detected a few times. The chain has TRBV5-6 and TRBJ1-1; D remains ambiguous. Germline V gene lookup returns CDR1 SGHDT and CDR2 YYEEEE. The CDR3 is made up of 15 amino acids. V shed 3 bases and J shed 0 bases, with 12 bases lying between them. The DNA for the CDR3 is TGTGCCAGCAGCTGGCGGGCGGGGATGAACACTGAAGCTTTCTTT. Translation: CASSWRAGMNTEAFF.

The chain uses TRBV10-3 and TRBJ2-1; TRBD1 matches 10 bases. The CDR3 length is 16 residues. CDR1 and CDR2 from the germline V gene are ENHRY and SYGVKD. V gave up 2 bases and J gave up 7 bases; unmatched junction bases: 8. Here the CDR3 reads CAISEPRQGARNEQFF. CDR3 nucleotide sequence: TGTGCCATCAGTGAGCCCCGACAGGGGGCTCGAAATGAGCAGTTCTTC.

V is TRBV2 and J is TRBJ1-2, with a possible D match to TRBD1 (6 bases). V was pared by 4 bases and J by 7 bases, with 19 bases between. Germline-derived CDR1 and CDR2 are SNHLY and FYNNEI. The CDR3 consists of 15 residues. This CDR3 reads CASSGTDPRGSGYTF. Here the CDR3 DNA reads TGTGCCAGCAGTGGTACGGACCCCAGGGGTTCTGGCTACACCTTC.

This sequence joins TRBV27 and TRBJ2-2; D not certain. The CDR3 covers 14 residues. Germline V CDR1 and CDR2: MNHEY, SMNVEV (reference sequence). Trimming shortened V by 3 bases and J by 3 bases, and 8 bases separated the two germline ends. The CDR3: CASSFFADTGELFF. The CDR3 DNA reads TGTGCCAGCAGTTTTTTCGCGGACACCGGGGAGCTGTTTTTT.

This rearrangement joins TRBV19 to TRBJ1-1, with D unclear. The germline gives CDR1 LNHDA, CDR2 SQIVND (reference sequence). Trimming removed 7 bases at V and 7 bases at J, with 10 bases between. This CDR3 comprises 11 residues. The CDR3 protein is CASKGGGEAFF. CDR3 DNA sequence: TGTGCCAGTAAAGGTGGTGGTGAAGCTTTCTTT. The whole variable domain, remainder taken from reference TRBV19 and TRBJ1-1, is DGGITQSPKYLFRKEGQNVTLSCEQNLNHDAMYWYRQDPGQGLRLIYYSQIVNDFQKGDIAEGYSVSREKKESFPLTVTSAQKNPTAFYLCASKGGGEAFFGQGTRLTVV.

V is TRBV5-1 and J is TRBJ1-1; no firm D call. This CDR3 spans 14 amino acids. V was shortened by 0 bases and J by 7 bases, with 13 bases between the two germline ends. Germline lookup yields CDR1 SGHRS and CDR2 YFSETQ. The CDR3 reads CASSLDRILDEAFF. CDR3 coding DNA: TGCGCCAGCAGCTTGGACAGAATCCTTGATGAAGCTTTCTTT.

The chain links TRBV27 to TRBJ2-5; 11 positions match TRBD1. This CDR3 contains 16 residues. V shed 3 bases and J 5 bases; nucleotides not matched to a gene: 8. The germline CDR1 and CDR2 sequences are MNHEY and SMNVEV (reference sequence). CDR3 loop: CASSFGTGGFGETQYF. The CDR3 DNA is TGTGCCAGCAGTTTTGGGACAGGGGGATTTGGGGAGACCCAGTACTTC.

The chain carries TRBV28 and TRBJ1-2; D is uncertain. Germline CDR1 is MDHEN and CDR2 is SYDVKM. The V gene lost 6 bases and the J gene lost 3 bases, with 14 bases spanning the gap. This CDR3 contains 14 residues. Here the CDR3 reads CASRGPGGDYGYTF. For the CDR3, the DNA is TGTGCCAGCAGAGGTCCAGGCGGGGACTATGGCTACACCTTC.

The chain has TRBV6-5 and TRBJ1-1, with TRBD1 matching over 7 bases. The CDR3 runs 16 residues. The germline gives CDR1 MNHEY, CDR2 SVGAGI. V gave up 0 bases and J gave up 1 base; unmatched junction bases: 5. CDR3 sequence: CASSYSRKGANTEAFF. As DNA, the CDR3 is TGTGCCAGCAGTTACTCGAGGAAGGGGGCGAACACTGAAGCTTTCTTT.

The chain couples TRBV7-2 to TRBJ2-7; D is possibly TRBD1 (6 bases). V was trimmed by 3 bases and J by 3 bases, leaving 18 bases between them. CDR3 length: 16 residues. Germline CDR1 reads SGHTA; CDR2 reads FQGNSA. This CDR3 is CASSFSTGHINYEQYF. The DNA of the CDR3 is TGTGCCAGCAGCTTCTCAACGGGACACATCAACTACGAGCAGTACTTC.

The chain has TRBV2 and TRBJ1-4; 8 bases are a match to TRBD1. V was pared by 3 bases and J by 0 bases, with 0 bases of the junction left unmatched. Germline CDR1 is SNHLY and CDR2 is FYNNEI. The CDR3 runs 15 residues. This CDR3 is CASSETGATNEKLFF. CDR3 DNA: TGTGCCAGCAGTGAGACAGGGGCAACTAATGAAAAACTGTTTTTT.

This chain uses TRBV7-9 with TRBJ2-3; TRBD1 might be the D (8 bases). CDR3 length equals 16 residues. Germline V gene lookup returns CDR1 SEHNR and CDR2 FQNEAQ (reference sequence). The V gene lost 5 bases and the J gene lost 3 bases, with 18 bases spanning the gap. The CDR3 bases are TGTGCCAGCAGCCCTGGACAGGGAGGGTCAACAGATACGCAGTATTTT. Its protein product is CASSPGQGGSTDTQYF.

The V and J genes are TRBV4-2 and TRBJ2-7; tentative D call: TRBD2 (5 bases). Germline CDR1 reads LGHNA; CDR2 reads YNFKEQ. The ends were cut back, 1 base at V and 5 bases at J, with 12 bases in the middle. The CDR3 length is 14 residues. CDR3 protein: CASSQVSGVDEQYF. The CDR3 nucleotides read TGTGCCAGCAGCCAAGTTTCCGGGGTTGACGAGCAGTACTTC.

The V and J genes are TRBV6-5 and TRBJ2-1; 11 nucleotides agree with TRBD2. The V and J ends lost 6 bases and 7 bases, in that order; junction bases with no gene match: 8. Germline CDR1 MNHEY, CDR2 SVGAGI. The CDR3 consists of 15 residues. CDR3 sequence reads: CASSATSGGLNEQFF. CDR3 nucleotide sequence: TGTGCCAGCAGCGCAACTAGCGGGGGTTTGAATGAGCAGTTCTTC.